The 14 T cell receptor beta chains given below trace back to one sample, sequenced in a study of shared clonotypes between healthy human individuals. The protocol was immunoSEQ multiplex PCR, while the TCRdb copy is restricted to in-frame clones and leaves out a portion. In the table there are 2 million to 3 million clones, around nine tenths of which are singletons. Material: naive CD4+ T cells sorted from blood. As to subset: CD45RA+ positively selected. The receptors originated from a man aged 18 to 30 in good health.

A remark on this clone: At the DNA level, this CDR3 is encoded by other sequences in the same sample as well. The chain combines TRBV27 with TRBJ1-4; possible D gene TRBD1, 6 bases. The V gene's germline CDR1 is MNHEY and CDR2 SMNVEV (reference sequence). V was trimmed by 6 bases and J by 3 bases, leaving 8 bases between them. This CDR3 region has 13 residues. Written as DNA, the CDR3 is TGTGCCAGCAGCCGACAGGCTAATGAAAAACTGTTTTTT. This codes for CASSRQANEKLFF.

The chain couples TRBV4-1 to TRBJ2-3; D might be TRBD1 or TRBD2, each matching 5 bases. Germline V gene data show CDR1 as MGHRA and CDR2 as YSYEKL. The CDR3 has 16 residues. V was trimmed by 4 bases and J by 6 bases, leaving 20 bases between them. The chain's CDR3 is CASSPARALEGDTQYF. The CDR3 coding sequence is TGCGCCAGCAGCCCCGCGAGGGCGCTCGAGGGGGATACGCAGTATTTT.

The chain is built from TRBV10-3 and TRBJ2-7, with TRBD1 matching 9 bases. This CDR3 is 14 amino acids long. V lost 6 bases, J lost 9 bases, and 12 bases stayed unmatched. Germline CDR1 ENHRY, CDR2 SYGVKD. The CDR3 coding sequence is TGTGCCATCAGGGGGTCGGGGACAGGGATTTCGCAGTACTTC. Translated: CAIRGSGTGISQYF.

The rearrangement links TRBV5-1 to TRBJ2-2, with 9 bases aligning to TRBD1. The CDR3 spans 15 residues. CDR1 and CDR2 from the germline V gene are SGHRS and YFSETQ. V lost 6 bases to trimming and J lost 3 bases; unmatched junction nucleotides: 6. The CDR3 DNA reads TGCGCCAGCAACCACAGGGGGCACGACACCGGGGAGCTGTTTTTT. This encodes CASNHRGHDTGELFF. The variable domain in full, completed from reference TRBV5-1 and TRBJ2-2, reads KAGVTQTPRYLIKTRGQQVTLSCSPISGHRSVSWYQQTPGQGLQFLFEYFSETQRNKGNFPGRFSGRQFSNSRSEMNVSTLELGDSALYLCASNHRGHDTGELFFGEGSRLTVL.

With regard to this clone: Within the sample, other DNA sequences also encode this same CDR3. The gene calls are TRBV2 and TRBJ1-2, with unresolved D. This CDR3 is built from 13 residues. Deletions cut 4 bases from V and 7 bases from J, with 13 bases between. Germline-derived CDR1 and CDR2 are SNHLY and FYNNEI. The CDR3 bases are TGTGCCAGCAGTGGGACGGGAGCGGGTGGCTACACCTTC. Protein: CASSGTGAGGYTF. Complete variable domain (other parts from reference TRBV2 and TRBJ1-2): EPEVTQTPSHQVTQMGQEVILRCVPISNHLYFYWYRQILGQKVEFLVSFYNNEISEKSEIFDDQFSVERPDGSNFTLKIRSTKLEDSAMYFCASSGTGAGGYTFGSGTRLTVV.

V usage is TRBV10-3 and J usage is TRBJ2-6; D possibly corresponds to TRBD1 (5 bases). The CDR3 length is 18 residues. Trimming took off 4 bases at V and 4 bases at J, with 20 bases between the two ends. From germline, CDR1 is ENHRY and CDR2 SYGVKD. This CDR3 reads CAISGSSPGLYGANVLTF. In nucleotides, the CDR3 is TGTGCCATCAGTGGCTCTTCGCCAGGGCTCTACGGGGCCAACGTCCTGACTTTC.

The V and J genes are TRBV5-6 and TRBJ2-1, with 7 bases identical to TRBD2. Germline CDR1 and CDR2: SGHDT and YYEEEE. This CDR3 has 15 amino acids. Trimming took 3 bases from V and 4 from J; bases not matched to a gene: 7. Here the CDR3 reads CASSSPGLPYNEQFF. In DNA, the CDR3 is TGTGCCAGCAGCTCTCCGGGACTACCTTACAATGAGCAGTTCTTC.

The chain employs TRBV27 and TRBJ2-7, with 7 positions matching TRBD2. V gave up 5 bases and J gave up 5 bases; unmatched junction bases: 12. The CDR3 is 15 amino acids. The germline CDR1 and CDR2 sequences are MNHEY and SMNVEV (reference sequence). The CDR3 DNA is TGTGCCAGCAGTCGAAGTGTGCCGGGAGGACACGAGCAGTACTTC. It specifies CASSRSVPGGHEQYF.

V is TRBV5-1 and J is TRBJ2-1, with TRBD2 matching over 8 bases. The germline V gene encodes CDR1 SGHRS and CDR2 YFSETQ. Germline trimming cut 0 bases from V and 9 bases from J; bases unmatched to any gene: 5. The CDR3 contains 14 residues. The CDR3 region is CASSLGTSYPEQFF. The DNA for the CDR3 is TGCGCCAGCAGCTTGGGGACTAGCTACCCTGAGCAGTTCTTC.

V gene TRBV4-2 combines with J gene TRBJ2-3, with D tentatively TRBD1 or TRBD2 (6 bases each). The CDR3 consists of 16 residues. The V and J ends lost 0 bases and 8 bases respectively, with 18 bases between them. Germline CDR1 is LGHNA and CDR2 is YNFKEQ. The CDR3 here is CASSQEPADSGATQYF. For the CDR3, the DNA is TGTGCCAGCAGCCAAGAACCAGCGGATTCGGGGGCTACGCAGTATTTT.

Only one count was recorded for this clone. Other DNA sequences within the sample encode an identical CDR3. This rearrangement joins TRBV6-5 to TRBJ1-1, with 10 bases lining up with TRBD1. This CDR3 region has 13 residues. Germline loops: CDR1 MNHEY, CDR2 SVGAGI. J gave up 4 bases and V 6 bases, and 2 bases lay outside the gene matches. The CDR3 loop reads CASRRQGATEAFF. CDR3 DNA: TGTGCCAGCAGAAGACAGGGGGCCACTGAAGCTTTCTTT.

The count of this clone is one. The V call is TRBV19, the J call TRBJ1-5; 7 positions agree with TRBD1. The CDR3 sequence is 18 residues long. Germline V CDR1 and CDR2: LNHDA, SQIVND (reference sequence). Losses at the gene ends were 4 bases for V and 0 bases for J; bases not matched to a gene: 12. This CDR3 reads CASSKPQGGRYSNQPQHF. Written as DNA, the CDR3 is TGTGCCAGTAGTAAACCTCAGGGGGGAAGGTATAGCAATCAGCCCCAGCATTTT.

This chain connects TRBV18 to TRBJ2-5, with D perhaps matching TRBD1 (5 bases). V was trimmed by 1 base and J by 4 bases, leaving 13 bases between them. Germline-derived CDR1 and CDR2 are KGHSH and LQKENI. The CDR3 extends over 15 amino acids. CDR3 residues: CASSPLDSRGETQYF. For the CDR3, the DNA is TGTGCCAGCTCACCACTTGACTCTAGGGGAGAGACCCAGTACTTC. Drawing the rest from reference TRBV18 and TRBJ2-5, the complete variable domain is NAGVMQNPRHLVRRRGQEARLRCSPMKGHSHVYWYRQLPEEGLKFMVYLQKENIIDESGMPKERFSAEFPKEGPSILRIQQVVRGDSAAYFCASSPLDSRGETQYFGPGTRLLVL.

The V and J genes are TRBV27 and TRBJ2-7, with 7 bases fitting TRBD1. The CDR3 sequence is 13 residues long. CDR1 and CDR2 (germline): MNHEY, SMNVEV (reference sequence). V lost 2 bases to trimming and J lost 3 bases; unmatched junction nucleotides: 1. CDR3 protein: CASSLGQVYEQYF. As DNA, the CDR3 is TGTGCCAGCAGTTTAGGACAGGTCTACGAGCAGTACTTC.